This TCR beta chain was recorded in a study of T cells in localized non-small cell lung cancer. Broader study findings: Turning up in adjacent lung were a median about 61 of the top 100 tumor clones. In uninvolved adjacent lung, T cell clonality reached its highest value, exceeding tumor.

Method: immunoSEQ multiplex PCR; TCRdb's copy keeps in-frame clones and lacks some. Among about 23,000 clones listed, roughly 88% were seen once. A note on this clone: Its specificity is not known.

The CDR3 consists of 13 residues. The germline CDR1 and CDR2 sequences are MGHRA and YSYEKL. Trimming took off 4 bases at V and 5 bases at J, with 8 bases between the two ends. The source of this sequence is a woman aged 35 to 70 with stage III lung adenocarcinoma. The V call is TRBV4-1, the J call TRBJ2-2; TRBD2 might be the D (5 bases). The material was peripheral blood mononuclear cells, obtained before any cancer treatment. DNA of the CDR3: TGCGCCAGCAGCCTTGAGCGGACCGGGGAGCTGTTTTTT. This encodes CASSLERTGELFF.